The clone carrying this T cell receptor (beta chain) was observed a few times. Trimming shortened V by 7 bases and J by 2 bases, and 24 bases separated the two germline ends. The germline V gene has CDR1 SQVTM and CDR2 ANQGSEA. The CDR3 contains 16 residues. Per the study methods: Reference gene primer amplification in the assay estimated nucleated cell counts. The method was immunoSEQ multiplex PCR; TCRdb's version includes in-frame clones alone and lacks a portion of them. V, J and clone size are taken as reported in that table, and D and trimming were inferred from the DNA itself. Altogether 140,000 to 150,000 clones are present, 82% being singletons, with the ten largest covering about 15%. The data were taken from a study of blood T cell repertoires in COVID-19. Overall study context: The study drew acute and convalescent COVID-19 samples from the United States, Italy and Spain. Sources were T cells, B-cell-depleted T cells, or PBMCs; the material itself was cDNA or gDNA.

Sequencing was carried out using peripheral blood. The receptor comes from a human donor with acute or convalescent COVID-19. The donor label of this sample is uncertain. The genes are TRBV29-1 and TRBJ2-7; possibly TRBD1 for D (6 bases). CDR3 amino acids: CSDPERGTDLTYEQYF. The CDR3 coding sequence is TGCAGCGATCCGGAAAGGGGGACGGACTTAACCTACGAGCAGTACTTC.